What follows are 14 T cell receptor beta chains derived from one specimen sequenced in a study of untreated major depressive disorder. Study conclusions and caveats: Depressed patients' CD4+ T cells carried increased TRBV05-01 (Vbeta 5.1) usage versus control CD4+ T cells.

These TCRs' antigens remain unknown. Measured with immunoSEQ multiplex PCR; TCRdb has only the in-frame clones, and not every one. Counted here are 10,000 to 15,000 clones, around nine tenths occurring once; the ten biggest clones make up 1.5% to 2%. The sample consisted of CD4+ T cells from PBMCs. Receptors originate from a woman in her thirties with major depressive disorder.

This rearrangement joins TRBV7-3 to TRBJ2-7; tentatively, D is TRBD1 (6 bases). CDR1 SGHTA and CDR2 FQGTGA come from the germline V gene. The CDR3 loop spans 15 amino acids. Trimming removed 1 base from V and 0 bases from J, with 10 bases in between. The CDR3: CASSLSVGASYEQYF. CDR3 nucleotides: TGTGCCAGCAGCTTAAGTGTGGGGGCCTCCTACGAGCAGTACTTC. Together with reference TRBV7-3 and TRBJ2-7, the CDR3 gives the full variable domain: GAGVSQTPSNKVTEKGKYVELRCDPISGHTALYWYRQSLGQGPEFLIYFQGTGAADDSGLPNDRFFAVRPEGSVSTLKIQRTERGDSAVYLCASSLSVGASYEQYFGPGTRLTVT.

The chain combines TRBV2 with TRBJ2-3, with D maybe TRBD1 (5 bases). CDR1 and CDR2 from the germline V gene are SNHLY and FYNNEI. With 2 bases removed from V and 0 bases from J, the gap between germline ends came to 12 bases. The CDR3 loop spans 16 amino acids. CDR3 nucleotide sequence: TGTGCCAGCAGTGAACAGGGATCCCCTAGCACAGATACGCAGTATTTT. Protein: CASSEQGSPSTDTQYF.

The chain is built from TRBV10-3 and TRBJ2-1, with D maybe TRBD1 (6 bases). This CDR3 region has 17 residues. V was shortened by 6 bases and J by 8 bases, with 26 bases between the two germline ends. In germline, CDR1 is ENHRY, CDR2 SYGVKD. The CDR3 DNA reads TGTGCCATCAGGACCAGCAACTACAGGGCCCCTTTGGATGAGCAGTTCTTC. Its protein is CAIRTSNYRAPLDEQFF.

The chain uses TRBV7-6 and TRBJ2-7; D remains ambiguous. The germline CDR1 and CDR2 sequences are SGHVS and FNYEAQ. This CDR3 spans 12 amino acids. With 6 bases removed from V and 6 bases from J, the gap between germline ends came to 12 bases. CDR3 sequence: CASSPHPREQYF. DNA for the CDR3: TGTGCCAGCAGTCCCCACCCCCGCGAGCAGTACTTC. The whole variable domain, remainder taken from reference TRBV7-6 and TRBJ2-7, is GAGVSQSPRYKVTKRGQDVALRCDPISGHVSLYWYRQALGQGPEFLTYFNYEAQQDKSGLPNDRFSAERPEGSISTLTIQRTEQRDSAMYRCASSPHPREQYFGPGTRLTVT.

The chain recombines TRBV5-6 with TRBJ1-2; perhaps TRBD1 as D (6 bases). The V and J ends lost 4 bases and 2 bases respectively, with 12 bases between them. In germline, CDR1 is SGHDT, CDR2 YYEEEE. The CDR3 is 14 residues long. This CDR3 is CASSQGTRNYGYTF. CDR3 DNA: TGTGCCAGCAGCCAAGGGACAAGGAACTATGGCTACACCTTC. Looking up the rest from reference TRBV5-6 and TRBJ1-2 gives the full variable domain: DAGVTQSPTHLIKTRGQQVTLRCSPKSGHDTVSWYQQALGQGPQFIFQYYEEEERQRGNFPDRFSGHQFPNYSSELNVNALLLGDSALYLCASSQGTRNYGYTFGSGTRLTVV.

For this clone: Sequence at one end of the junction differs from germline and may be a read error. The chain couples TRBV5-4 to TRBJ2-2; tentative D call: TRBD1 (6 bases). The CDR3 is made up of 15 amino acids. Looked up from germline, CDR1 is SGHNT and CDR2 is YYREEE (reference sequence). CDR3 residues: CASSLPGAKTGELFF. CDR3 coding DNA: TGTGCCAGCAGCTTGCCAGGGGCGAAAACCGGGGAGCTGTTTTTT.

The chain couples TRBV6-5 to TRBJ2-2; 8 bases align to TRBD2. J was trimmed by 4 bases and V by 7 bases; bases with no gene match: 5. This CDR3 comprises 14 residues. Germline V gene sequence: CDR1 MNHEY, CDR2 SVGAGI. CDR3 amino acids: CASKSGSSTGELFF. Here the CDR3 DNA reads TGTGCCAGCAAAAGCGGGAGTAGCACCGGGGAGCTGTTTTTT.

This clone was found once. This sequence joins TRBV6-5 and TRBJ1-2, with 10 bases that match TRBD1. The CDR3 contains 13 residues. CDR1 and CDR2 (germline): MNHEY, SVGAGI. The J segment lost 6 bases and the V segment lost 6 bases, leaving 4 bases of the junction unmatched. CDR3 nucleotide sequence: TGTGCCAGCAGCCGGACAGGGGGGGATGGCTACACCTTC. Translating it yields CASSRTGGDGYTF.

The CDR3 sequence: CASSPGQYYEQYF. The CDR3 nucleotides are TGTGCCAGCTCTCCTGGACAGTACTACGAGCAGTACTTC. This chain uses TRBV18 with TRBJ2-7; possible D gene TRBD1, 6 bases. Germline CDR1 KGHSH, CDR2 LQKENI. The length of the CDR3 is 13 residues. The V end lost 6 bases, the J end lost 3 bases, and 12 bases lay between the germline ends. The variable domain in full, completed from reference TRBV18 and TRBJ2-7, reads NAGVMQNPRHLVRRRGQEARLRCSPMKGHSHVYWYRQLPEEGLKFMVYLQKENIIDESGMPKERFSAEFPKEGPSILRIQQVVRGDSAAYFCASSPGQYYEQYFGPGTRLTVT.

The chain links TRBV9 to TRBJ2-1; no definite D call. The germline V gene has CDR1 SGDLS and CDR2 YYNGEE. V gave up 0 bases and J gave up 4 bases, with 2 bases separating them. The CDR3 extends over 12 amino acids. The CDR3 spells CASSVEYNEQFF. The CDR3 DNA follows: TGTGCCAGCAGCGTAGAGTACAATGAGCAGTTCTTC.

This rearrangement joins TRBV7-9 to TRBJ2-3, with D tentatively TRBD1 or TRBD2 (6 bases each). Trimming stripped 5 bases from V and 4 bases from J, with 13 bases between. The CDR3 has 14 amino acids. Germline V lookup: CDR1 SEHNR, CDR2 FQNEAQ (reference sequence). CDR3 DNA: TGTGCCAGCAGCCCCCGGGGGCTGCCAGATACGCAGTATTTT. Amino acid sequence: CASSPRGLPDTQYF. Supplemented by reference TRBV7-9 and TRBJ2-3, the full variable domain reads DTGVSQNPRHKITKRGQNVTFRCDPISEHNRLYWYRQTLGQGPEFLTYFQNEAQLEKSRLLSDRFSAERPKGSFSTLEIQRTEQGDSAMYLCASSPRGLPDTQYFGPGTRLTVL.

This chain uses TRBV11-2 with TRBJ2-7; no firm D call. Germline V CDR1 and CDR2: SGHAT, FQNNGV. V was clipped by 3 bases and J by 2 bases, with 8 bases between them. This CDR3 region has 13 residues. The CDR3 here is CASSFRQTYEQYF. DNA for the CDR3: TGTGCCAGCAGCTTCAGGCAGACCTACGAGCAGTACTTC.

The genes are TRBV6-1 and TRBJ1-1, with D unclear. Trimming left V 1 base short and J 0 bases short, with 12 bases between. The CDR3 has 16 amino acids. Germline CDR1 is MNHNS and CDR2 is SASEGT. CDR3 coding DNA: TGTGCCAGCAGTGAAGTAGGGTGGTACATGAACACTGAAGCTTTCTTT. It encodes CASSEVGWYMNTEAFF.

This clone was recorded only once. The V and J genes are TRBV6-5 and TRBJ2-7; 7 nucleotides agree with TRBD1. In germline, CDR1 is MNHEY, CDR2 SVGAGI. Losses at the gene ends were 4 bases for V and 1 base for J; bases not matched to a gene: 1. This CDR3 spans 13 amino acids. The CDR3 sequence: CASSWDSSYEQYF. CDR3 bases: TGTGCCAGCAGTTGGGACAGTTCCTACGAGCAGTACTTC.